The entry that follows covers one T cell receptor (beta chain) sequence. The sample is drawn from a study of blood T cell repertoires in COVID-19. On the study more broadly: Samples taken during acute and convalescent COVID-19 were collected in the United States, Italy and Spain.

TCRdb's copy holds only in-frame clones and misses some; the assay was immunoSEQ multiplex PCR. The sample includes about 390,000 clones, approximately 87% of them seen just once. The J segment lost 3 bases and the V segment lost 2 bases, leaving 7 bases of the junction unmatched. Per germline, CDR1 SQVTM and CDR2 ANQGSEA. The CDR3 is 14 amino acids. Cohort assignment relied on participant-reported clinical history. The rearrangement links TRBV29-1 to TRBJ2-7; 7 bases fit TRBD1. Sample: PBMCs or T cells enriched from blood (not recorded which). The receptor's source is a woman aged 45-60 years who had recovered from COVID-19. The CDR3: CSVEWAGGYYEQYF. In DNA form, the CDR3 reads TGCAGCGTTGAATGGGCAGGGGGTTACTACGAGCAGTACTTC.